The 23 T cell receptor beta chains below all came from one sample that was sequenced in a study of identical twins. TCRdb recomputed calls from the 5' RACE reads with MiXCR, one row per CDR3 protein. The sample lists 500,000 or so distinct CDR3 sequences, 13% to 15% seen once, with about 0.52% in the top ten. This sample also appeared in a second study, on yellow fever vaccine responses in identical twins.

Sequenced: CD4+ T cells sorted from blood. These receptors originate from a woman aged 18-29 years in good health.

This clonotype was observed a handful of times. This chain links TRBV3-1 with TRBJ2-1; 13 bases align to TRBD2. CDR3 length: 18 residues. The germline V gene has CDR1 LGHDT and CDR2 YNNKEL (reference sequence). V gave up 1 base and J gave up 4 bases; unmatched junction bases: 7. The DNA of the CDR3 is TGTGCCAGCAGCCAAGCCCCCCCGACTAGCGGGGGGTACAATGAGCAGTTCTTC. Protein product: CASSQAPPTSGGYNEQFF.

This clonotype was observed many times. The CDR3 nucleotides are TGCGCCAGCAGCCCAAGGACAGGGGACTACGAGCAGTACTTC. This translates into CASSPRTGDYEQYF. V is TRBV5-1 and J is TRBJ2-7; 9 nucleotides match TRBD1. The trim removed 4 bases at V and 3 bases at J, leaving 5 bases unmatched. This CDR3 contains 14 residues. CDR1 SGHRS and CDR2 YFSETQ come from the germline V gene.

The rearrangement joins TRBV9 to TRBJ2-7; TRBD2 matches at 8 bases. The germline CDR1 and CDR2 sequences are SGDLS and YYNGEE. The CDR3 totals 14 residues. The V gene end was trimmed by 4 bases and the J gene end by 4 bases; junction bases not matched to a gene: 7. The CDR3 DNA reads as TGTGCCAGCAGCCCAGAGGGGACTAGATACGAGCAGTACTTC. This gives the protein CASSPEGTRYEQYF.

This clonotype was counted a few times. This rearrangement joins TRBV7-2 to TRBJ2-5; TRBD1 matches 8 bases. J was trimmed by 5 bases and V by 3 bases; bases with no gene match: 11. This CDR3 is 16 amino acids long. Per germline, CDR1 SGHTA and CDR2 FQGNSA. As DNA, the CDR3 is TGTGCCAGCAGCTTCCGGACAGGGTTATTTTCGGAGACCCAGTACTTC. Its protein is CASSFRTGLFSETQYF.

This rearrangement joins TRBV7-9 to TRBJ2-7; 10 bases align to TRBD2. Germline CDR1 is SEHNR and CDR2 is FQNEAQ (reference sequence). V lost 3 bases to trimming and J lost 3 bases; unmatched junction nucleotides: 8. The CDR3 loop spans 16 amino acids. The CDR3 coding sequence is TGTGCCAGCAGCTTTGGACTAGCGGCGGACCTCTACGAGCAGTACTTC. Translated: CASSFGLAADLYEQYF.

This clonotype occurred a few times. V is TRBV29-1 and J is TRBJ2-1, with D tentatively TRBD1 (5 bases). There are 11 residues in the CDR3. Trimming stripped 7 bases from V and 6 bases from J, with 10 bases between. CDR1 is SQVTM and CDR2 is ANQGSEA in the germline V gene. The CDR3 protein is CSALTANEQFF. Here the CDR3 DNA reads TGCAGCGCCTTGACAGCCAATGAGCAGTTCTTC.

This clonotype was counted many times. The chain recombines TRBV12-3 or TRBV12-4 with TRBJ2-1, with D possibly being TRBD1 (5 bases). V lost 1 base and J 6 bases, leaving 7 bases between the germline ends. This CDR3 comprises 13 residues. CDR3 sequence: CASSLDQGNEQFF. The CDR3 nucleotides are TGTGCCAGCAGTTTAGACCAGGGCAATGAGCAGTTCTTC.

The V gene is TRBV5-1, the J gene TRBJ1-1, with 9 bases lining up with TRBD1. Looked up from germline, CDR1 is SGHRS and CDR2 is YFSETQ. The V and J ends lost 0 bases and 4 bases, in that order; junction bases with no gene match: 4. This CDR3 region has 15 residues. The CDR3 coding sequence is TGCGCCAGCAGCTTGGAAGGGACAGGGAGCACTGAAGCTTTCTTT. As protein: CASSLEGTGSTEAFF.

This clonotype turned up a few times. V gene TRBV3-1 combines with J gene TRBJ2-3; TRBD1 aligns across 8 bases. The length of the CDR3 is 16 residues. The germline CDR1 and CDR2 sequences are LGHDT and YNNKEL (reference sequence). Trimming took 5 bases from V and 5 from J; bases not matched to a gene: 12. The CDR3: CASSKWTGSTLDTQYF. CDR3 nucleotide sequence: TGTGCCAGCAGCAAATGGACAGGGTCAACGCTAGATACGCAGTATTTT.

The sample holds a few counts of this clonotype. This rearrangement joins TRBV4-2 to TRBJ2-2; the D gene is possibly TRBD2 (6 bases). This CDR3 comprises 18 residues. Germline V lookup: CDR1 LGHNA, CDR2 YNFKEQ. V shed 4 bases and J shed 6 bases, with 24 bases lying between them. The CDR3 sequence: CASSLHEGTSSSPGELFF. CDR3 nucleotides: TGTGCCAGCAGCCTACACGAGGGAACTAGCTCTTCCCCCGGGGAGCTGTTTTTT.

The chain carries TRBV6-1 and TRBJ2-5; 11 nucleotides align to TRBD2. There are 19 residues in the CDR3. Looked up from germline, CDR1 is MNHNS and CDR2 is SASEGT. J was trimmed by 4 bases and V by 4 bases; bases with no gene match: 17. This CDR3 reads CASSGHPGLAVGVGETQYF. The CDR3 coding sequence is TGTGCCAGCAGTGGTCATCCGGGACTAGCGGTTGGGGTAGGAGAGACCCAGTACTTC.

The chain carries TRBV27 and TRBJ2-3, with 8 bases that match TRBD2. Germline assignment: CDR1 MNHEY and CDR2 SMNVEV (reference sequence). The CDR3 sequence is 17 residues long. The V segment lost 6 bases and the J segment 5 bases; nucleotides outside the gene matches: 16. CDR3 coding DNA: TGTGCCAGCAGCTTAAGAGGACTAGCAGATGTTCAAGATACGCAGTATTTT. It codes for CASSLRGLADVQDTQYF.

V is TRBV6-1 and J is TRBJ2-3; 7 bases map to TRBD1. The length of the CDR3 is 15 residues. CDR1 and CDR2 (germline): MNHNS, SASEGT. V trimming: 6 bases; J trimming: 2 bases; junction bases outside the gene matches: 8. In nucleotides, the CDR3 is TGTGCCAGCAGGACAACAGGGGCGGTCACAGATACGCAGTATTTT. This sequence encodes CASRTTGAVTDTQYF.

The chain joins TRBV12-3 or TRBV12-4 to TRBJ1-4; D may be TRBD1 (5 bases). The CDR3 has 14 amino acids. Trimming cost V 3 bases and J 4 bases, with 9 bases left between them. The CDR3 protein is CASSLRQGNEKLFF. The CDR3 nucleotides are TGTGCCAGCAGTTTGCGGCAGGGTAATGAAAAACTGTTTTTT.

V gene TRBV10-3 combines with J gene TRBJ2-3; D is perhaps TRBD1 (6 bases). Germline lookup yields CDR1 ENHRY and CDR2 SYGVKD. V lost 8 bases and J 4 bases, leaving 13 bases between the germline ends. The CDR3 consists of 13 residues. CDR3 DNA: TGTGCCATCGGAATACAGGGCTCAGATACGCAGTATTTT. Protein product: CAIGIQGSDTQYF.

There are a few counts of this clonotype. The chain uses TRBV2 and TRBJ2-2, with a weak D call TRBD2 (6 bases). There are 14 residues in the CDR3. Trimming cost V 8 bases and J 2 bases, with 12 bases left between them. The germline gives CDR1 SNHLY, CDR2 FYNNEI. DNA of the CDR3: TGTGCCAGCCTACTAGCCGTTAACACCGGGGAGCTGTTTTTT. Its protein product is CASLLAVNTGELFF.

This rearrangement joins TRBV20-1 to TRBJ2-1; 16 bases line up with TRBD2. The CDR3 sequence is 19 residues long. V lost 0 bases to trimming and J lost 7 bases; unmatched junction nucleotides: 12. Germline loops: CDR1 DFQATT, CDR2 SNEGSKA (reference sequence). DNA for the CDR3: TGCAGTGCTAGAGATCTCGGGGGACTAGCGGGAGGGCCGTTTAATGAGCAGTTCTTC. Protein sequence: CSARDLGGLAGGPFNEQFF.

The J gene is TRBJ2-1, the V gene TRBV20-1; 8 bases line up with TRBD2. CDR1 is DFQATT and CDR2 is SNEGSKA in the germline V gene (reference sequence). The ends lost 2 bases at V and 3 bases at J; junction bases unmatched: 9. CDR3 length: 16 residues. The CDR3 region is CSARSIAGRNYNEQFF. As DNA, the CDR3 is TGCAGTGCTAGATCCATAGCGGGACGGAACTACAATGAGCAGTTCTTC.

The chain is built from TRBV6-2 or TRBV6-3 and TRBJ2-1; D is possibly TRBD2 (6 bases). Germline assignment: CDR1 MNHEY and CDR2 SVGEGT. This CDR3 is 17 amino acids long. The ends were cut back, 2 bases at V and 2 bases at J, with 16 bases in the middle. The CDR3, as DNA: TGTGCCAGCAGTTACGGTGGGCAGGGAGGCACCTACAATGAGCAGTTCTTC. Protein sequence: CASSYGGQGGTYNEQFF.

This clonotype was seen repeatedly, ten times or more. The chain couples TRBV12-3 or TRBV12-4 to TRBJ2-7; 8 bases line up with TRBD2. The CDR3 loop spans 17 amino acids. With 4 bases clipped from V and 2 bases from J, the junction kept 13 bases outside the gene matches. The CDR3 region has the DNA TGTGCCAGCAGTTACCAGGGCGGGGGGTTTTCCACCTACGAGCAGTACTTC. Its translation is CASSYQGGGFSTYEQYF.

The sample holds a few counts of this clonotype. The rearrangement uses TRBV3-1 and TRBJ1-1; D is unclear. Trimming stripped 1 base from V and 3 bases from J, with 12 bases between. The CDR3 is 15 amino acids. The germline gives CDR1 LGHDT, CDR2 YNNKEL (reference sequence). The CDR3 bases are TGTGCCAGCAGCCAAGGGGCGAGGAGCCACACTGAAGCTTTCTTT. It encodes CASSQGARSHTEAFF. Full variable domain (outside the CDR3, taken from reference TRBV3-1 and TRBJ1-1): DTAVSQTPKYLVTQMGNDKSIKCEQNLGHDTMYWYKQDSKKFLKIMFSYNNKELIINETVPNRFSPKSPDKAHLNLHINSLELGDSAVYFCASSQGARSHTEAFFGQGTRLTVV.

Ten or more counts support this clonotype. The rearrangement uses TRBV18 and TRBJ1-1; D is unclear. The CDR3 contains 13 residues. The V gene's germline CDR1 is KGHSH and CDR2 LQKENI. V lost 1 base to trimming and J lost 0 bases, with 3 bases between them. This chain's CDR3 is CASSPRVNTEAFF. The CDR3 DNA follows: TGTGCCAGCTCACCACGCGTGAACACTGAAGCTTTCTTT.

This clonotype was seen more than once but under ten times. The rearrangement uses TRBV20-1 and TRBJ2-1; tentative D call: TRBD1 (6 bases). CDR1 is DFQATT, CDR2 SNEGSKA, per germline (reference sequence). The CDR3 contains 15 residues. V was pared by 3 bases and J by 1 base, with 13 bases between. CDR3 sequence reads: CSARPGAGSYNEQFF. CDR3 nucleotide sequence: TGCAGTGCTAGGCCAGGGGCAGGTTCCTACAATGAGCAGTTCTTC.